These T cell receptor beta chains were read from a single sample in a study of T cell clonotyping in hematopoietic cell transplantation. Assay used: immunoSEQ multiplex PCR; TCRdb lists only in-frame clones, some missing. This table has 4,200 or so clones, roughly 72% appearing once. The material sequenced was peripheral blood mononuclear cells, taken 100 days after allogeneic stem cell transplant. The origin of the receptors is a male patient aged 45-60 years who had an allogeneic stem cell transplant from an unrelated donor, so the T cells may come from the graft donor. Some clones in this sample may be carry-over from other donors' samples. The CDR3 runs from the conserved cysteine through the conserved F or W. The D gene is left open where the match is weak. A row's size may be missing; if present it is once, few, many or a size class.

clone_size: once; j_call: TRBJ2-4; d_call: -; v_call: TRBV6-5; cdr3_aa: CASSWGTAKNIQYF; cdr3_nt: TGTGCCAGCAGTTGGGGGACCGCCAAAAACATTCAGTACTTC
clone_size: -; j_call: TRBJ2-7; d_call: -; v_call: TRBV11-2; cdr3_aa: CASSSGTTGYEQYF; cdr3_nt: TGTGCCAGCAGCTCAGGGACGACGGGCTACGAGCAGTACTTC
clone_size: -; j_call: TRBJ2-4; d_call: TRBD2; v_call: TRBV28; cdr3_aa: CASSRLAGDPLAKNIQYF; cdr3_nt: TGTGCCAGCAGTCGACTAGCGGGGGACCCCTTAGCCAAAAACATTCAGTACTTC
clone_size: -; j_call: TRBJ2-5; d_call: TRBD2; v_call: TRBV7-2; cdr3_aa: CASSLDQRGFPKETQYF; cdr3_nt: TGTGCCAGCAGCTTAGACCAGCGGGGGTTCCCAAAAGAGACCCAGTACTTC
clone_size: -; j_call: TRBJ1-1; d_call: -; v_call: TRBV29-1; cdr3_aa: CSVEELAGRGTEAFF; cdr3_nt: TGCAGCGTTGAAGAGCTCGCCGGGAGGGGAACTGAAGCTTTCTTT
clone_size: -; j_call: TRBJ1-2; d_call: -; v_call: TRBV28; cdr3_aa: CASSFGPLQGYTF; cdr3_nt: TGTGCCAGCAGTTTCGGACCTCTTCAGGGCTACACCTTC
clone_size: -; j_call: TRBJ1-1; d_call: TRBD1; v_call: TRBV5-1; cdr3_aa: CASSDRGGSTEAFF; cdr3_nt: TGCGCCAGCAGCGACAGGGGAGGGAGCACTGAAGCTTTCTTT
clone_size: -; j_call: TRBJ2-7; d_call: TRBD2; v_call: TRBV10-1; cdr3_aa: CASSDRGGIYEQYF; cdr3_nt: TGCGCCAGCAGTGACCGGGGAGGGATCTACGAGCAGTACTTC
clone_size: -; j_call: TRBJ1-1; d_call: TRBD1; v_call: TRBV5-4; cdr3_aa: CASSYRGRNTEAFF; cdr3_nt: TGTGCCAGCAGCTACAGGGGGCGGAACACTGAAGCTTTCTTT
clone_size: once; j_call: TRBJ1-2; d_call: -; v_call: TRBV5-6; cdr3_aa: CASSFGVESRYGYTF; cdr3_nt: TGTGCCAGCAGCTTTGGGGTAGAGAGTAGATATGGCTACACCTTC
clone_size: large; j_call: TRBJ2-2; d_call: -; v_call: TRBV4-1; cdr3_aa: CASSLAQAGTGELFF; cdr3_nt: TGCGCCAGCTCCCTAGCCCAGGCCGGAACCGGGGAGCTGTTTTTT
clone_size: -; j_call: TRBJ2-2; d_call: TRBD2; v_call: TRBV10-3; cdr3_aa: CAIRGLAGTNTGELFF; cdr3_nt: TGTGCCATCAGAGGCCTAGCGGGGACGAACACCGGGGAGCTGTTTTTT
clone_size: -; j_call: TRBJ2-7; d_call: TRBD1; v_call: TRBV15; cdr3_aa: CATSRVRQGPHEQYF; cdr3_nt: TGTGCCACCAGCAGAGTGAGACAGGGACCTCACGAGCAGTACTTC
clone_size: -; j_call: TRBJ2-6; d_call: -; v_call: TRBV7-9; cdr3_aa: CASIRQSTGANVLTF; cdr3_nt: TGTGCCAGCATCCGACAGAGTACTGGGGCCAACGTCCTGACTTTC
clone_size: -; j_call: TRBJ2-3; d_call: TRBD1; v_call: TRBV6-6; cdr3_aa: CASSYLRGQDTQYF; cdr3_nt: TGTGCCAGCAGTTACCTAAGGGGGCAAGATACGCAGTATTTT
clone_size: once; j_call: TRBJ2-1; d_call: TRBD2; v_call: TRBV27; cdr3_aa: CASTLAGDGYNEQFF; cdr3_nt: TGTGCCAGCACCCTAGCGGGAGACGGCTACAATGAGCAGTTCTTC
clone_size: -; j_call: TRBJ2-5; d_call: -; v_call: TRBV21-1; cdr3_aa: CASSPQGAPGETQYF; cdr3_nt: TGTGCCAGCAGCCCCCAGGGGGCGCCCGGGGAGACCCAGTACTTC